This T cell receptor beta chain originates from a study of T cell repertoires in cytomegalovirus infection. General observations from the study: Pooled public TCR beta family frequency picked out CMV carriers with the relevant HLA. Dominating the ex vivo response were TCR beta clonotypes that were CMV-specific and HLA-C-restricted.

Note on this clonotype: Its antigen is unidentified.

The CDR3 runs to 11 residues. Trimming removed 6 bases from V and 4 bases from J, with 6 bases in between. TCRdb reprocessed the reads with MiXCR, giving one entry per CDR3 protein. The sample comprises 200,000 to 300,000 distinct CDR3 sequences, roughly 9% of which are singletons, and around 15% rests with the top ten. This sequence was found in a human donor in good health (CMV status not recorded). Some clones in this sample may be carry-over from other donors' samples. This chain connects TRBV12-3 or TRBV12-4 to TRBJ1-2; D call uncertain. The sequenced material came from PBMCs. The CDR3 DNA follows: TGTGCCAGCAGAAAGGGCTATGGCTACACCTTC. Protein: CASRKGYGYTF.